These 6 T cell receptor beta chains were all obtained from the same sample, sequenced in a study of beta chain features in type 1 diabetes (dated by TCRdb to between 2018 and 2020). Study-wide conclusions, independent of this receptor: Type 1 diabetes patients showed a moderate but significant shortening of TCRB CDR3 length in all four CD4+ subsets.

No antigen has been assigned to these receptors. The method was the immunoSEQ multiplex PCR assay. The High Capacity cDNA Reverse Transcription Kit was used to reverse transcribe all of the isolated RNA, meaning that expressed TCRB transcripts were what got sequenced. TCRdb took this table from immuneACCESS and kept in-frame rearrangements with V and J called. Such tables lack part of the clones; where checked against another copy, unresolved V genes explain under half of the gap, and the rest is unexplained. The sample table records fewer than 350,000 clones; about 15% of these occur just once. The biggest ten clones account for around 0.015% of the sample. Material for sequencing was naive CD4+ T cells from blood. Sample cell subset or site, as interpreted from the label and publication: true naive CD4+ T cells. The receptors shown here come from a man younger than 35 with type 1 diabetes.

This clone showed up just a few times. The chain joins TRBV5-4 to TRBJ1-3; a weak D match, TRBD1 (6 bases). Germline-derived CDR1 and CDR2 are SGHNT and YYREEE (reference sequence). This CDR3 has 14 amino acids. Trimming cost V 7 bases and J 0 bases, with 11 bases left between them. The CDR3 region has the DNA TGTGCCAGCTGGGGGCAGAGCTCTGGAAACACCATATATTTT. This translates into CASWGQSSGNTIYF. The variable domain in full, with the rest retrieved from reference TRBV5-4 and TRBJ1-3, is ETGVTQSPTHLIKTRGQQVTLRCSSQSGHNTVSWYQQALGQGPQFIFQYYREEENGRGNFPPRFSGLQFPNYSSELNVNALELDDSALYLCASWGQSSGNTIYFGEGSWLTVV.

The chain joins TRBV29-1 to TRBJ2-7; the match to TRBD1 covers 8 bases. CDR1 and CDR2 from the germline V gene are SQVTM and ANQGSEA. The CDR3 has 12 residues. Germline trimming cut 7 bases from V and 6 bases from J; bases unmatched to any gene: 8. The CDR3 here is CSAGWTGIEQYF. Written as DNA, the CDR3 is TGCAGCGCGGGTTGGACAGGGATCGAGCAGTACTTC.

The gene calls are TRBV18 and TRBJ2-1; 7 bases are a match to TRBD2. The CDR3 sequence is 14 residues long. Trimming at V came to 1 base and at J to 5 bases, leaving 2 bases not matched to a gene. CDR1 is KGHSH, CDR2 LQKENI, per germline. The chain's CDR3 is CASSPRDYHNEQFF. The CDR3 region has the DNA TGTGCCAGCTCACCACGGGACTACCACAATGAGCAGTTCTTC.

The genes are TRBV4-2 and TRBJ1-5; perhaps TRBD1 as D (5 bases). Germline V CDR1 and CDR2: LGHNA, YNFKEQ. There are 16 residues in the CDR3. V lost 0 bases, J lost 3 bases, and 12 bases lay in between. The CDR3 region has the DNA TGTGCCAGCAGCCAAGATCCACAGGCTCTCAATCAGCCCCAGCATTTT. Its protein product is CASSQDPQALNQPQHF.

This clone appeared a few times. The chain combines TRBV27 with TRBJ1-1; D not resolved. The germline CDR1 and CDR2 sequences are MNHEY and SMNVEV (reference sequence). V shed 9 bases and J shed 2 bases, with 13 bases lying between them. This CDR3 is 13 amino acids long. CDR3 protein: CASRREGNTEAFF. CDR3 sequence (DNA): TGTGCCAGTCGACGGGAGGGAAACACTGAAGCTTTCTTT.

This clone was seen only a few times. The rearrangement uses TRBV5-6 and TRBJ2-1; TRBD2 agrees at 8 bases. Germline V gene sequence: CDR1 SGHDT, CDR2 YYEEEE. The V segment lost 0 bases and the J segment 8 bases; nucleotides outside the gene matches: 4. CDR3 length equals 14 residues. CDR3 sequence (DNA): TGTGCCAGCAGCTTGGCGGGGGGGAGAGATGAGCAGTTCTTC. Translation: CASSLAGGRDEQFF.